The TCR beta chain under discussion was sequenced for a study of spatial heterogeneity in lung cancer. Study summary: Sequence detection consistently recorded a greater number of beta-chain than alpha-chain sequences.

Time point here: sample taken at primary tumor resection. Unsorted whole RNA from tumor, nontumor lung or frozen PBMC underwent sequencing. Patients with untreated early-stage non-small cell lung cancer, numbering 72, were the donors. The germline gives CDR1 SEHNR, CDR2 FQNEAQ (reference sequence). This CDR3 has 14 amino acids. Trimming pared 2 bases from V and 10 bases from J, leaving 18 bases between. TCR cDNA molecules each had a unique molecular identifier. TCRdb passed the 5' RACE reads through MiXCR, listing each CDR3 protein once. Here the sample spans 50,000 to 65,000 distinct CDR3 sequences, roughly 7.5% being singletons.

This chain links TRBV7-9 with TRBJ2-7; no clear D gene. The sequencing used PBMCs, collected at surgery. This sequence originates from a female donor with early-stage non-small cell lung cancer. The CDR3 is CASSLSPGVTGQYF. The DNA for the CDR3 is TGTGCCAGCAGCTTAAGTCCGGGCGTGACTGGACAGTACTTC.